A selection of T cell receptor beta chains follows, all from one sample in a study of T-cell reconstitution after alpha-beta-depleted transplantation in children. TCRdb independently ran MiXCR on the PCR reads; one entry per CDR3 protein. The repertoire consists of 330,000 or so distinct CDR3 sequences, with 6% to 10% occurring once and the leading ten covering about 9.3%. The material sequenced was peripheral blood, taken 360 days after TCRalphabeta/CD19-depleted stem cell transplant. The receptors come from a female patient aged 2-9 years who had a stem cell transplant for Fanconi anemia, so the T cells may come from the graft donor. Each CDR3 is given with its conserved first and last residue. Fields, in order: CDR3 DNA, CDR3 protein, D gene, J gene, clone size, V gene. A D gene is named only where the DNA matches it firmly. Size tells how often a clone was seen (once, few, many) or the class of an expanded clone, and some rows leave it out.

TGTGCCAGCAGCCAAGGACTGCTCTATGGCTACACCTTC | CASSQGLLYGYTF | - | TRBJ1-2 | - | TRBV14
TGTGCCAGCAGCCCGGTGAGGGGGGGGCGGGGAGATACGCAGTATTTT | CASSPVRGGRGDTQYF | - | TRBJ2-3 | few | TRBV5-4
TGTGCCAGCAGCGCCCCCCTTGGGGGGAGAATCCCAGATACGCAGTATTTT | CASSAPLGGRIPDTQYF | - | TRBJ2-3 | many | TRBV9
TGTGCCAGCAGCTTGAGTGGTGCCGGAGATACGCAGTATTTT | CASSLSGAGDTQYF | - | TRBJ2-3 | few | TRBV7-3
TGTGCCACCAGCACCGTGAGGGGTCCTCAGGGGACCTCTGGAAACACCATATATTTT | CATSTVRGPQGTSGNTIYF | - | TRBJ1-3 | few | TRBV15
TGTGCCAGCAGCTTAAATTGGCTTGAGCAGTTCTTC | CASSLNWLEQFF | - | TRBJ2-1 | few | TRBV7-9
TGTGCCAGCAGCATGCAGACAGGGACGAACACCGGGGAGCTGTTTTTT | CASSMQTGTNTGELFF | TRBD1 | TRBJ2-2 | many | TRBV9
TGTGCCAGCAGCTTACTGGCGGGGGGGACGAACACCGGGGAGCTGTTTTTT | CASSLLAGGTNTGELFF | TRBD2 | TRBJ2-2 | many | TRBV7-9
TGTGCCACCAGTGATTTGATAGGGAGCGGGGAGCTGTTTTTT | CATSDLIGSGELFF | - | TRBJ2-2 | many | TRBV24-1
TGTGCCAGCAGGTCGGGGGGCCCTAGGATATCTGAAGCTTTCTTT | CASRSGGPRISEAFF | - | TRBJ1-1 | - | TRBV6-2/TRBV6-3
TGCAGTGCACTCCGGGACTGGGGAGGGGCTGAAGCTTTCTTT | CSALRDWGGAEAFF | - | TRBJ1-1 | many | TRBV20-1
TGTGCCACCAGCGACGCCGGGGGCGAAGGGACTGAAGCTTTCTTT | CATSDAGGEGTEAFF | - | TRBJ1-1 | - | TRBV24-1
TGTGCCAGCTCCACCGATGTCTACAATGAGCAGTTCTTC | CASSTDVYNEQFF | - | TRBJ2-1 | many | TRBV9
TGCGCCAGCAGCCTCGGGACAGGGTATGGGGATACGCAGTATTTT | CASSLGTGYGDTQYF | TRBD1 | TRBJ2-3 | many | TRBV5-1
TGTGCCAGCAGTCATGGGATCGAGCAGTACTTC | CASSHGIEQYF | - | TRBJ2-7 | many | TRBV27
TGTGCCAGCAGCTTAGTCAGGACAGGGAGGACCTCCTACAATGAGCAGTTCTTC | CASSLVRTGRTSYNEQFF | TRBD1 | TRBJ2-1 | many | TRBV7-2
TGCGCCAGCAGCCAGAACAGGGGAATAATGGCCAACGTCCTGACTTTC | CASSQNRGIMANVLTF | TRBD1 | TRBJ2-6 | many | TRBV4-1
TGTGCCATCAACGGGGGGGTAGGGGCTGAAGCTTTCTTT | CAINGGVGAEAFF | - | TRBJ1-1 | many | TRBV10-3
TGTGCCAGCAGCCGTCCTGGACACCGGCGCGAGCAGTACTTC | CASSRPGHRREQYF | - | TRBJ2-7 | - | TRBV12-3/TRBV12-4
TGTGCCAGCAGACAAACCCGACTAGCGGGAGCAGGGTCCTACAATGAGCAGTTCTTC | CASRQTRLAGAGSYNEQFF | TRBD2 | TRBJ2-1 | many | TRBV6-1
TGTGCCAGCAGTTACTCGCCAGAGTACAATGAGCAGTTCTTC | CASSYSPEYNEQFF | - | TRBJ2-1 | once | TRBV6-2/TRBV6-3
TGCGCCAGCAGCGTACAGTGGACCCAAGAGACCCAGTACTTC | CASSVQWTQETQYF | - | TRBJ2-5 | - | TRBV5-1
TGCAGTGCTAGCCAGGGGGCTAACGAGCAGTACTTC | CSASQGANEQYF | TRBD1 | TRBJ2-7 | many | TRBV20-1
TGTGCCACCAGCCAGGGGATACAAGAGACCCAGTACTTC | CATSQGIQETQYF | - | TRBJ2-5 | many | TRBV24-1
TGTGCCAGCAACCCAGCTCGAGGGGAGCTGTTTTTT | CASNPARGELFF | - | TRBJ2-2 | many | TRBV12-3/TRBV12-4
TGCGCCAGCAGCTTGGGGAGAGGTGACGAGCAGTACTTC | CASSLGRGDEQYF | - | TRBJ2-7 | many | TRBV5-1
TGCGCCAGCAGCTTGCGATCTAGCGGGGGGGCTAATTCCTACGAGCAGTACTTC | CASSLRSSGGANSYEQYF | TRBD2 | TRBJ2-7 | - | TRBV5-1
TGTGCCAGCAGCCAAGGGGCAGGGGGCGATGAGCAGTTCTTC | CASSQGAGGDEQFF | TRBD1 | TRBJ2-1 | many | TRBV4-2
TGCGCCAGCAGCTTCGGACTAGCGGGCCGTCAGTTCTTC | CASSFGLAGRQFF | TRBD2 | TRBJ2-1 | - | TRBV4-1
TGTGCCATCAGTGATGACGGTTACACCGGGGAGCTGTTTTTT | CAISDDGYTGELFF | - | TRBJ2-2 | many | TRBV10-3
TGTGCCAGCAGCCAAATTGGGCACTACGGCTACACCTTC | CASSQIGHYGYTF | - | TRBJ1-2 | few | TRBV4-2
TGTGCCAGCAGTTTAGCCGCGCTATCCCCCCTCTATGGCTACACCTTC | CASSLAALSPLYGYTF | - | TRBJ1-2 | - | TRBV28
TGTGCCAGCAGGGGGGACAGGGGGCCAAATCCGTTCTTC | CASRGDRGPNPFF | TRBD1 | TRBJ2-1 | few | TRBV2
TGCAGTGCTAGACTAGCGGGGGCGACGAACACCGGGGAGCTGTTTTTT | CSARLAGATNTGELFF | TRBD2 | TRBJ2-2 | few | TRBV20-1
TGTGCCAGCAGTGAAGTCTGGGTGGCGGGTGAGCAGTTCTTC | CASSEVWVAGEQFF | - | TRBJ2-1 | few | TRBV2
TGTGCCAGCAGTTACTCTTATTTCTCGGTAGCGGGGGAAGAAGAGACCCAGTACTTC | CASSYSYFSVAGEEETQYF | TRBD2 | TRBJ2-5 | few | TRBV6-5
TGTGCCATCAGACTTAGCGGGGGGGCCGGCGATGAGCAGTTCTTC | CAIRLSGGAGDEQFF | TRBD2 | TRBJ2-1 | many | TRBV10-3
TGTGCCAGCAGTTTATATCTAGCGGGAGGGGCAGATACGCAGTATTTT | CASSLYLAGGADTQYF | TRBD2 | TRBJ2-3 | - | TRBV27
TGCGCCAGCAGCTCCGGGACGGGACCTCATTCACCCCTCCACTTT | CASSSGTGPHSPLHF | - | TRBJ1-6 | many | TRBV5-1
TGTGCCAGCAGGATTTATCAGGGGGCAGGGGCTGATGAGCAGTTCTTC | CASRIYQGAGADEQFF | TRBD1 | TRBJ2-1 | - | TRBV27
TGCGCCAGCAGCCCCGGACTAGCGGACTTCTACGAGCAGTACTTC | CASSPGLADFYEQYF | TRBD2 | TRBJ2-7 | few | TRBV4-1
TGTGCCATCAGTGATAGCGGAGTCACGAACACCGGGGAGCTGTTTTTT | CAISDSGVTNTGELFF | - | TRBJ2-2 | many | TRBV10-3
TGTGCCAGCAGCTTGACTAGGCACAACACCGGGGAGCTGTTTTTT | CASSLTRHNTGELFF | - | TRBJ2-2 | - | TRBV11-2
TGTGCCACCAGCAGAGATCTCTTAGGGAACACCGGGGAGCTGTTTTTT | CATSRDLLGNTGELFF | - | TRBJ2-2 | many | TRBV15
TGTGCCAGCAGGTCTAGCGGGGGGGTACACAATGAGCAGTTCTTC | CASRSSGGVHNEQFF | TRBD2 | TRBJ2-1 | - | TRBV12-3/TRBV12-4
TGTGCCAGCAGCTTATCGGGACAGGGAGGGACTGAAGCTTTCTTT | CASSLSGQGGTEAFF | TRBD1 | TRBJ1-1 | - | TRBV7-9
TGCAGTGCTAGAAATGGGTACGGCTACACCTTC | CSARNGYGYTF | - | TRBJ1-2 | few | TRBV20-1
TGTGCCACCCGACACTCAGCTAACTATGGCTACACCTTC | CATRHSANYGYTF | - | TRBJ1-2 | - | TRBV6-5
TGTGCCAGCAGCTTATCAGGGGATGGCTACACCTTC | CASSLSGDGYTF | - | TRBJ1-2 | many | TRBV7-9
TGTGCCTGGAGGGTACCGGGACTTAAGGGGCAGTACTTC | CAWRVPGLKGQYF | - | TRBJ2-7 | few | TRBV30
TGCAGTGCTCTGGGGGGGGGTCGGGAGACCCAGTACTTC | CSALGGGRETQYF | TRBD2 | TRBJ2-5 | few | TRBV20-1
TGCAGCGTTGGGGGGTCGAACACTGAAGCTTTCTTT | CSVGGSNTEAFF | - | TRBJ1-1 | many | TRBV29-1
TGCAGCGTTGTTCGGGGGGAGACCCAGTACTTC | CSVVRGETQYF | - | TRBJ2-5 | many | TRBV29-1
TGTGCCAGCAAAAACACGGTGGGCCGTTGGCCCCAGCATTTT | CASKNTVGRWPQHF | - | TRBJ1-5 | many | TRBV6-2/TRBV6-3
TGCAGTGCTAGTACCGGGAATAATTCACCCCTCCACTTT | CSASTGNNSPLHF | - | TRBJ1-6 | few | TRBV20-1